This TCR beta chain was found in a study of T-cell reconstitution after alpha-beta-depleted transplantation in children (dated by TCRdb to about 2016). Regarding the study in general: T-cell immune reconstitution after TCRalphabeta/CD19-depleted allogeneic hematopoietic cell transplantation in children was quantitatively tracked in the study by means of TCR repertoire profiling.

V and J are truncated by 2 bases and 0 bases respectively, leaving an intervening sequence of 17 bases. From the germline V gene, CDR1 is SGHVS and CDR2 is FQNEAQ. Taken from cysteine to phenylalanine, the CDR3 has 17 residues. Only the CDR3 region is kept as DNA, spanning 51 bases read in frame from base 1. The sample's treatment or condition label, decoded: allogeneic hematopoietic cell transplantation with graft depleted of TCRalphabeta T cells and CD19 B cells. TCRalphabeta/CD19-depleted allogeneic hematopoietic cell grafts were given to the transplant recipients, all of whom were children. At least ten counts were recorded for this clonotype. Its antigen target is currently unknown. Base qualities are not at hand, and no much larger clone is one base apart. The library was made by PCR. The listed sequencing device is Illumina HiSeq 2500. Molecular barcoding was employed in the preparation of TCR libraries, with unique molecular identifiers being used to normalize TCRbeta repertoire quantification. TCRdb redid the processing of the public reads, applying fastp at Q25 and MiXCR, and retained in-frame beta chains. Merged by CDR3 protein, the rows form single entries marked with the most common genes and DNA. For this sample there are 190,000 or so distinct CDR3 sequences; about 6% appear just once. The ten largest clones represent 4.5% of the sample.

Study-wide conclusions, independent of this receptor: In some patients, high TCRbeta diversity at day 60 was attributed to recipient T cells and intrathymic progenitors that had survived conditioning. Over the following months the frequencies of hyperexpanded clones went down, and after one year T-cell counts and TCRbeta diversity were mostly credited to newly produced T cells. The apparently early recovery of alphabetaT-cell counts about two months after transplant reportedly depended on only several hundred rapidly expanded clones that came from non-depleted graft cells.

This sequence originates from a girl under three years old with combined immunodeficiency, due to receive a stem cell transplant. The V and J genes are TRBV7-8 and TRBJ2-7, with no D gene named confidently. The starting material was PBMCs, obtained before TCRalphabeta/CD19-depleted stem cell transplant. The CDR3 amino acid sequence is: CASSLSRPYASSYEQYF. The DNA sequence follows: TGTGCCAGCAGCTTATCAAGGCCTTATGCTAGCTCCTACGAGCAGTACTTC.